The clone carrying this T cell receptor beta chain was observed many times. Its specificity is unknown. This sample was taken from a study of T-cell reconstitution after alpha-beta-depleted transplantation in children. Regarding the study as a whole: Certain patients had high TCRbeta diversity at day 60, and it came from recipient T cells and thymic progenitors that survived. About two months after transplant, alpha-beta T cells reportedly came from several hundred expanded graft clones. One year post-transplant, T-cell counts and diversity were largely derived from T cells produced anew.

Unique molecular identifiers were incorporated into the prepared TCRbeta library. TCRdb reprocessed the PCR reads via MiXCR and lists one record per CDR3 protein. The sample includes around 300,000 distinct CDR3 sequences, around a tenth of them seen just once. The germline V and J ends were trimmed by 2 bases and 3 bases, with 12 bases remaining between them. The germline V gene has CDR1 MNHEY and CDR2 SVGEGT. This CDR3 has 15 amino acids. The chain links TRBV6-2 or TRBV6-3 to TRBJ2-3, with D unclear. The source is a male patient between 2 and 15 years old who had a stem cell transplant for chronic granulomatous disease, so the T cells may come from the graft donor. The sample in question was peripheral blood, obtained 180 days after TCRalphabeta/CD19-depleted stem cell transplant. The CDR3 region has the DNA TGTGCCAGCAGTTACCCAGGCCCTCTAACAGATACGCAGTATTTT. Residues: CASSYPGPLTDTQYF.